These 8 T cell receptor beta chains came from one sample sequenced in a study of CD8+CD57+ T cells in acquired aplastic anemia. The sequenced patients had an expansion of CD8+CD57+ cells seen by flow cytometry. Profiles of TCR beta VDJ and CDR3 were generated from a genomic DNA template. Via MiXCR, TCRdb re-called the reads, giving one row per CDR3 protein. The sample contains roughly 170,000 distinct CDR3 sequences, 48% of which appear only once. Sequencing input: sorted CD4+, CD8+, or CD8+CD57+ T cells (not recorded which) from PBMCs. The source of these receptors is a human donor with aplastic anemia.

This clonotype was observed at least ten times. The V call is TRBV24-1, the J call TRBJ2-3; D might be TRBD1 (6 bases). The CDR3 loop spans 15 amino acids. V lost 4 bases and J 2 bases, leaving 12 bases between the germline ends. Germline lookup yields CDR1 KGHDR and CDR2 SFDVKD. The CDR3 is CATSDETGPTDTQYF. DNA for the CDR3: TGTGCCACCAGTGACGAAACAGGGCCCACAGATACGCAGTATTTT.

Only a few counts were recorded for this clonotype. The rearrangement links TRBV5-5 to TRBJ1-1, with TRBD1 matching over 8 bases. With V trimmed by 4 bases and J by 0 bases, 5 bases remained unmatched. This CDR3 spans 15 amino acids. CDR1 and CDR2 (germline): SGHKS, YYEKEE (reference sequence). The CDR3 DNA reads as TGTGCCAGCAGCCCGGGACAGGTACTGAACACTGAAGCTTTCTTT. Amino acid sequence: CASSPGQVLNTEAFF.

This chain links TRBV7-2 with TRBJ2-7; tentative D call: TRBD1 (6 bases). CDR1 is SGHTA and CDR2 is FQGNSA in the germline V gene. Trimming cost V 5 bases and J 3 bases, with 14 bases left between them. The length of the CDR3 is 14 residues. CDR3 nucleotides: TGTGCCAGCAGCCCCAGGGGTACGGTCTACGAGCAGTACTTC. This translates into CASSPRGTVYEQYF.

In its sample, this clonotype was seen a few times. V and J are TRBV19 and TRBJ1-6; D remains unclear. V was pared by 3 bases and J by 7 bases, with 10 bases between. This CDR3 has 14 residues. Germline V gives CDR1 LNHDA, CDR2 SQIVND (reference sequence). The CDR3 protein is CASSIGLSNSPLHF. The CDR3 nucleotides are TGTGCCAGTAGTATTGGACTCTCGAATTCACCCCTCCACTTT.

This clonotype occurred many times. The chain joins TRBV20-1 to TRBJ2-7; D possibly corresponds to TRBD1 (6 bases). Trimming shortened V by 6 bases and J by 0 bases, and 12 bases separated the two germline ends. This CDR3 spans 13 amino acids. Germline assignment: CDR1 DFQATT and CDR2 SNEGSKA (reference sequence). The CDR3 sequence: CSATPDSSYEQYF. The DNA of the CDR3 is TGCAGTGCCACCCCGGACAGCTCCTACGAGCAGTACTTC.

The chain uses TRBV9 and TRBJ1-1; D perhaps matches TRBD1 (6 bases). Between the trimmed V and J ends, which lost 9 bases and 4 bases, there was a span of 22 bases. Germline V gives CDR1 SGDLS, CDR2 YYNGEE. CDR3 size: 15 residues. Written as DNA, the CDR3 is TGTGCCATCAGTGGGGGGGGCAGGGACGGCACTGAAGCTTTCTTT. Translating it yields CAISGGGRDGTEAFF. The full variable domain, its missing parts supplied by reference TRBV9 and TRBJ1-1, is DSGVTQTPKHLITATGQRVTLRCSPRSGDLSVYWYQQSLDQGLQFLIQYYNGEERAKGNILERFSAQQFPDLHSELNLSSLELGDSALYFCAISGGGRDGTEAFFGQGTRLTVV.

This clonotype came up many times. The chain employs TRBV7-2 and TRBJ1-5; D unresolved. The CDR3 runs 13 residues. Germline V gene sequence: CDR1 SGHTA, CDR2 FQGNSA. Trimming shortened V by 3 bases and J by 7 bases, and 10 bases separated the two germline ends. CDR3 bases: TGTGCCAGCAGCTTTGGTCTTAGCCAGCCCCAGCATTTT. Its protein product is CASSFGLSQPQHF.

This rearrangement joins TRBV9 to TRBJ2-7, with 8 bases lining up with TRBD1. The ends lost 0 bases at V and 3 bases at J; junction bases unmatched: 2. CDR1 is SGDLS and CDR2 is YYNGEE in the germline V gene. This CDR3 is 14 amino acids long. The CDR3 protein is CASSVGTGHYEQYF. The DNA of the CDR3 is TGTGCCAGCAGCGTAGGGACAGGGCACTACGAGCAGTACTTC.